A single sample is the source of the 19 T cell receptor beta chains below, sequenced in a study of CD8 T cells in Susac syndrome. cDNA came from roughly 0.47 to 1 ug RNA primed by random hexamers. From the immunoSEQ multiplex PCR reads, TCRdb called clonotypes with MiXCR, one entry per CDR3 protein. Of about 200,000 distinct CDR3 sequences listed, around 95% are singletons. Sequencing input: CD4+ T cells from PBMCs. Receptor source: a human donor with multiple sclerosis.

The rearrangement uses TRBV29-1 and TRBJ1-5, with 8 bases lining up with TRBD1. Per germline, CDR1 SQVTM and CDR2 ANQGSEA. There are 12 residues in the CDR3. V was clipped by 6 bases and J by 7 bases; unmatched bases: 5. The CDR3 loop reads CSVGQGLQPQHF. The CDR3 nucleotides are TGCAGCGTCGGACAGGGTTTACAGCCCCAGCATTTT.

The CDR3 reads CASMGRDTDTQYF. CDR3 DNA sequence: TGCGCCAGCATGGGACGGGACACAGATACGCAGTATTTT. The chain links TRBV5-1 to TRBJ2-3, with D possibly being TRBD1 or TRBD2 (5 bases each). Germline assignment: CDR1 SGHRS and CDR2 YFSETQ. The ends were cut back, 6 bases at V and 2 bases at J, with 10 bases in the middle. The CDR3 extends over 13 amino acids.

V is TRBV4-2 and J is TRBJ2-5; no reliable D call. The CDR3 runs 16 residues. Germline V gene data show CDR1 as LGHNA and CDR2 as YNFKEQ. Trimming left V 4 bases short and J 5 bases short, with 20 bases between. The CDR3 loop is CASSLTHEDGRETQYF. In nucleotides, the CDR3 is TGTGCCAGCAGCCTAACACATGAGGACGGCAGGGAGACCCAGTACTTC.

The CDR3 region has the DNA TGTGCCATCTCCGGGACAGGGAGGGGAGAGACCCAGTACTTC. It encodes CAISGTGRGETQYF. The chain uses TRBV10-3 and TRBJ2-5; TRBD1 matches at 9 bases. This CDR3 has 14 residues. After removal of 8 bases from V and 4 bases from J, the junction contained 8 bases not matched to a gene. Germline values: CDR1 ENHRY, CDR2 SYGVKD.

The chain couples TRBV6-4 to TRBJ2-2; maybe TRBD2 (5 bases). V gave up 4 bases and J gave up 8 bases, with 14 bases separating them. CDR1 is MRHNA, CDR2 SNTAGT, per germline. The CDR3 totals 14 residues. The CDR3 nucleotides read TGTGCCAGCAGTGCCGAGGGCACCTTGGGGGAGCTGTTTTTT. Protein sequence: CASSAEGTLGELFF.

This clonotype was detected only once. The V call is TRBV15, the J call TRBJ2-1; possible D gene TRBD2, 5 bases. The CDR3 loop spans 17 amino acids. Germline V gene sequence: CDR1 LNHNV, CDR2 YYDKDF (reference sequence). Trimming pared 0 bases from V and 1 base from J, leaving 13 bases between. CDR3 sequence reads: CATSREGVTSSYNEQFF. The CDR3 DNA follows: TGTGCCACCAGCAGAGAGGGAGTGACTTCATCCTACAATGAGCAGTTCTTC.

The J gene is TRBJ2-1, the V gene TRBV24-1, with D perhaps matching TRBD1 (5 bases). V gave up 6 bases and J gave up 1 base, with 9 bases separating them. The CDR3 runs to 14 residues. From germline, CDR1 is KGHDR and CDR2 SFDVKD. CDR3 in DNA: TGTGCCACCAGTTCTACAGGATCCTACAATGAGCAGTTCTTC. Translating gives CATSSTGSYNEQFF.

The CDR3 DNA sequence: TGTGCCAGCAGCCCTGCCCGGGACTTTTACAATGAGCAGTTCTTC. Protein product: CASSPARDFYNEQFF. J is TRBJ2-1 and V is TRBV7-3; weak D call: TRBD2 (6 bases). Germline assignment: CDR1 SGHTA and CDR2 FQGTGA. The V end lost 5 bases, the J end lost 4 bases, and 15 bases lay between the germline ends. The CDR3 loop spans 15 amino acids.

The CDR3 bases are TGTGCCTCAGGGAACTACGAGCAGTACTTC. It is translated as CASGNYEQYF. The J gene is TRBJ2-7, the V gene TRBV30; tentative D call: TRBD1 (5 bases). Trimming took 7 bases from V and 3 from J, leaving 7 bases between them. The CDR3 is 10 residues long. Germline CDR1 GTSNPN, CDR2 SVGIG (reference sequence).

This clonotype was seen a single time. The rearrangement links TRBV29-1 to TRBJ1-1; D is unclear. The CDR3 contains 11 residues. V was pared by 0 bases and J by 7 bases, with 6 bases between. Germline CDR1 and CDR2: SQVTM and ANQGSEA. This chain's CDR3 is CSVEDTVEAFF. The CDR3 DNA follows: TGCAGCGTTGAAGATACCGTTGAAGCTTTCTTT.

The V and J genes are TRBV7-2 and TRBJ2-5; 12 bases agree with TRBD2. This CDR3 contains 15 residues. Germline CDR1 SGHTA, CDR2 FQGNSA. J gave up 5 bases and V 6 bases, and 7 bases lay outside the gene matches. The CDR3 DNA is TGTGCCAGCAGTCGAACCGGGACTAGCGGGGAGACCCAGTACTTC. Translation: CASSRTGTSGETQYF.

The sample holds one count of this clonotype. This rearrangement joins TRBV4-2 to TRBJ2-3; 15 nucleotides agree with TRBD2. V was clipped by 3 bases and J by 1 base; unmatched bases: 8. Germline V gene data show CDR1 as LGHNA and CDR2 as YNFKEQ. The CDR3 totals 19 residues. Here the CDR3 DNA reads TGTGCCAGCAGCCAGATGTGGACTAGCGGGGGGGCAGGCACAGATACGCAGTATTTT. Translation: CASSQMWTSGGAGTDTQYF.

V is TRBV13 and J is TRBJ1-1, with TRBD1 identical over 7 bases. The germline CDR1 and CDR2 sequences are PRHDT and FYEKMQ (reference sequence). V shed 1 base, J shed 1 base, and the junction held 15 bases outside the gene matches. The CDR3 is made up of 19 amino acids. CDR3 DNA sequence: TGTGCCAGCAGCTTAGAGGCGTGGCTAGCCGGGACAGCGAACACTGAAGCTTTCTTT. Its translation: CASSLEAWLAGTANTEAFF.

This clonotype was observed once. The chain joins TRBV13 to TRBJ2-5, with D possibly being TRBD1 (6 bases). The germline V gene has CDR1 PRHDT and CDR2 FYEKMQ (reference sequence). CDR3 length: 15 amino acids. Trimming removed 0 bases at V and 4 bases at J, with 12 bases between. This chain's CDR3 is CASSLGTQGGETQYF. CDR3 DNA sequence: TGTGCCAGCAGCTTAGGCACACAGGGTGGAGAGACCCAGTACTTC.

The sample holds one count of this clonotype. V gene TRBV29-1 combines with J gene TRBJ2-3; D remains ambiguous. The CDR3 has 13 residues. V was clipped by 6 bases and J by 0 bases, with 10 bases between them. Germline V gene lookup returns CDR1 SQVTM and CDR2 ANQGSEA. The CDR3 sequence is CSVTKTSTDTQYF. The CDR3 DNA reads as TGCAGCGTGACAAAAACTAGCACAGATACGCAGTATTTT.

The chain recombines TRBV20-1 with TRBJ1-2, with a possible D match to TRBD1 (5 bases). The CDR3 runs to 13 residues. Germline V CDR1 and CDR2: DFQATT, SNEGSKA (reference sequence). Deletions cut 6 bases from V and 5 bases from J, with 16 bases between. The CDR3 spells CSAPSRGEYGYTF. The CDR3 coding sequence is TGCAGTGCGCCTTCCCGGGGGGAATATGGCTACACCTTC.

V is TRBV12-3 or TRBV12-4 and J is TRBJ1-6; 7 bases map to TRBD1. Trimming at V came to 6 bases and at J to 7 bases, leaving 9 bases not matched to a gene. This CDR3 is built from 15 residues. CDR3 loop: CASRARQGENSPLHF. CDR3 DNA sequence: TGTGCCAGCAGGGCCCGACAGGGAGAGAATTCACCCCTCCACTTT.

The V and J genes are TRBV29-1 and TRBJ1-1; no clear D gene. CDR1 is SQVTM and CDR2 is ANQGSEA in the germline V gene. V lost 4 bases, J lost 6 bases, and 6 bases lay in between. The CDR3 has 10 amino acids. CDR3 amino acids: CSVASPEAFF. The CDR3 bases are TGCAGCGTTGCGTCTCCTGAAGCTTTCTTT.

The J gene is TRBJ2-5, the V gene TRBV30; D is unclear. From germline, CDR1 is GTSNPN and CDR2 SVGIG (reference sequence). This CDR3 is built from 13 residues. V shed 2 bases and J shed 2 bases, with 9 bases lying between them. For the CDR3, the DNA is TGTGCCTGGAGTCCTACTCGGCAAGAGACCCAGTACTTC. Its protein is CAWSPTRQETQYF.